The entry that follows covers one T cell receptor beta chain sequence. This clone's antigen is unknown. Qualities for individual bases were not recorded, and no much larger clone is one base off. TCR beta CDR3 regions were amplified from RNA transcripts for repertoire sequencing. The first round of RT-PCR was done with HTBI primers and the Qiagen OneStep RT-PCR kit, and was followed by a second round of multiplex PCR, then size selection and purification. Libraries were sequenced paired-end with 100 bp reads on an Illumina HiSeq2000. The paper's data handling went like this. Reads were processed with SOAPnuke, discarding reads with adapters, uncalled bases, mean Phred below 15, or no exact constant-primer or identifier match. COPE v1.2.5 was used to merge high-quality paired reads. Each unique nucleotide sequence was treated as a clonotype, and MiTCR v1.1 was used to align the clonotypes to the IMGT TRB V, D and J references. The analysis was limited to V-J combinations with a frequency above 0.0001, which together covered over 99% of the repertoires. A TCR clonal expansion and chaos score per V-J combination was defined as the ratio of F50 clonal expansion to chaos observed in the TCRdist matrix. Welch's t-statistics and random forest were used to reduce features to approximately 13 V-J combinations, which were fed into a naive Bayes classifier. The similarity between thyroid and blood repertoires was quantified using the Morisita-Horn index. The raw public data were reprocessed by TCRdb itself: fastp quality trimming at Q25, MiXCR clonotype calling, in-frame beta chains only. Duplicate CDR3 protein sequences are folded into a single record with the most common DNA and genes. TCRdb assigned the V and J calls; the authors' analysis was not used. The sample contains about 400,000 distinct CDR3 sequences, around 20% of them found a single time. The biggest ten clones account for more than 1.5% of the sample.

Ophthalmopathy patients were characterized by moderately to severely active disease, a Clinical Activity Score of at least 3, a NOSPECS grade of at least 4, and a disease duration under 3 months. Patients with other autoimmune diseases, uncontrolled infections, pregnancy or lactation were excluded from the study. Diagnosis relied on clinical symptoms, serum thyroxine, TRAb, thyroid ultrasound and orbital computed tomography. Ficoll-Paque density gradient centrifugation was used to isolate PBMCs from 10 ml of fresh peripheral blood. Trizol reagent was used to extract the total RNA, and its quality was then checked on an Agilent 2100 Bioanalyzer. The germline V gene supplies CDR1 MDHEN and CDR2 SYDVKM. Compared with germline, V lacks 4 bases and J lacks 4 bases; bases without a gene match: 6. The CDR3 covers 14 residues, taking in both the cysteine and the phenylalanine. Of all the DNA, just the CDR3 is kept, 42 bases in frame from base 1.

These data come from a study of Graves' ophthalmopathy and Graves' hyperthyroidism (dated by TCRdb to 2016 to 2019). In the study overall: Peripheral blood was collected at initial diagnosis, before any treatment. In more than five hyperthyroidism patients, the T-cell repertoires found in thyroid tissue were compared with those found in blood. For independent validation, a separate cohort was made up of some 19 hyperthyroidism patients plus 17 patients who later progressed from hyperthyroidism to ophthalmopathy. For training and testing, the approximately 97 patients in the discovery cohort were randomly divided in a 7:3 ratio. TCR beta repertoire signatures were used to distinguish Graves' ophthalmopathy from Graves' hyperthyroidism and to predict progression to ophthalmopathy. After sampling, hyperthyroidism patients received methimazole starting at 30 mg daily, and ophthalmopathy patients received high-dose intravenous methylprednisolone. To explore V-J signatures distinguishing ophthalmopathy from hyperthyroidism, a discovery set of 100 patients (roughly 45 ophthalmopathy, about 57 stable hyperthyroidism) was enrolled. In total, some 140 blood samples were TCR-sequenced: some 43 ophthalmopathy, approximately 75 hyperthyroidism and approximately 17 hyperthyroidism-to-ophthalmopathy patients.

Broad study findings and their caveats: Most expanded thyroid clonotypes with a frequency above 0.001 also appeared in blood, which suggests that blood repertoires may reflect the immune response in the thyroid. No statistical method was used to set the sample size in advance, and the investigators knew which group each participant was assigned to. In cross-validation, the 13-signature model distinguished ophthalmopathy from stable hyperthyroidism with nearly 90% sensitivity and 81.08% specificity, and in the test set the corresponding values were about 80% and 75%. In validation, the model predicted ophthalmopathy progression with nearly 71% sensitivity and approximately 75% specificity; about a dozen predicted patients were CT-confirmed with GO in a median of about 7.1 months.

The sample taken for sequencing was peripheral blood. The sequence came from a woman aged 18 to 35 with Graves' ophthalmopathy. Donor details come from another sample of the same person, matched by shared clones. The V gene is TRBV28 and the J gene is TRBJ2-7; 8 bases in between match TRBD2. The CDR3 region reads CASSSGTSKYEQYF. The nucleotides are TGTGCCAGCAGTTCCGGGACTAGTAAATACGAGCAGTACTTC.